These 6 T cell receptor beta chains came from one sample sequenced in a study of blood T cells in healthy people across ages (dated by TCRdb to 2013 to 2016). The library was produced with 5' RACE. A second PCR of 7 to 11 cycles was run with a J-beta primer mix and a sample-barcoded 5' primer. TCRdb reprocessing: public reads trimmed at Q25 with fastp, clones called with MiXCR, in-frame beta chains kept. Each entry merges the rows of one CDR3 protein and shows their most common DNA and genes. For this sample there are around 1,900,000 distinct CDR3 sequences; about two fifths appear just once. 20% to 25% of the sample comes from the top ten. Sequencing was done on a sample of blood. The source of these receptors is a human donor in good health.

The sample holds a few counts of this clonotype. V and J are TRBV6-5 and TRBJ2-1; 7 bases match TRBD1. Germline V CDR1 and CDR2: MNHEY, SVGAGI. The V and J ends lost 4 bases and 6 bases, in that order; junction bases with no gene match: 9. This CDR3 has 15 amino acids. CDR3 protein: CASSFTGVNINEQFF. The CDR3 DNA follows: TGTGCCAGCAGTTTTACAGGGGTTAATATCAATGAGCAGTTCTTC.

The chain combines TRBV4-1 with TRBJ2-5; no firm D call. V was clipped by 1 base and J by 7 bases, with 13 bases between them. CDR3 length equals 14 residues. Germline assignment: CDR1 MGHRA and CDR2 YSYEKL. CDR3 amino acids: CASSQADGSRTQYF. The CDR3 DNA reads TGCGCCAGCAGCCAAGCGGATGGGTCGAGGACCCAGTACTTC.

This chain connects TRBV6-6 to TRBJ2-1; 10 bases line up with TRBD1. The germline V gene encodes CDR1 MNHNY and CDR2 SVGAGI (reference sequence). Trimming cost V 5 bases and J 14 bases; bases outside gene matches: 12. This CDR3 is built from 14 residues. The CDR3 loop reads CASSQNRDRGFKFF. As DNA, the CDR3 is TGTGCCAGCAGTCAAAACCGGGACAGGGGATTTAAGTTCTTC.

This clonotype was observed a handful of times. The CDR3 DNA reads TGCGCCAGCAGCTTAGAGACCAGGGATTATGGCTACACCTTC. It is translated as CASSLETRDYGYTF. The chain recombines TRBV5-1 with TRBJ1-2; maybe TRBD1 (5 bases). V was trimmed by 2 bases and J by 5 bases, leaving 13 bases between them. CDR3 length: 14 residues. CDR1 and CDR2 (germline): SGHRS, YFSETQ.

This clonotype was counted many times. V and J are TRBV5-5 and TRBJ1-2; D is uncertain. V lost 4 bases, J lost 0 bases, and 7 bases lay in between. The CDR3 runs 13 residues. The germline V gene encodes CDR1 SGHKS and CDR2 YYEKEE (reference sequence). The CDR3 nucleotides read TGTGCCAGCAGCGATCGTACTAACTATGGCTACACCTTC. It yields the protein CASSDRTNYGYTF.

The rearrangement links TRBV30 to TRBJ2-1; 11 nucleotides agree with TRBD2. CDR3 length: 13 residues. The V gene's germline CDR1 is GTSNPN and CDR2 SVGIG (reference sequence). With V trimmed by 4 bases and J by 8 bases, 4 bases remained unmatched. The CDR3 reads CAWNSGGVDEQFF. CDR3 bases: TGTGCCTGGAATAGCGGGGGGGTAGATGAGCAGTTCTTC.